This entry lists 23 T cell receptor beta chains sequenced from one sample in a study of cytotoxic CD8 clonotypes in ibrutinib-treated CLL. Profiling relied on immunoSEQ multiplex PCR, and the TCRdb table lists in-frame clones only, not all of them. The table records fewer than 300,000 clones, 60% to 80% of them present only once. The sample consisted of PBMCs, taken at disease progression, from a patient treated with ibrutinib. Receptors were obtained from a human donor with chronic lymphocytic leukemia.

The V gene is TRBV7-2, the J gene TRBJ2-2; D unclear. V was trimmed by 2 bases and J by 8 bases, leaving 9 bases between them. This CDR3 comprises 13 residues. Germline loops: CDR1 SGHTA, CDR2 FQGNSA. The CDR3, as DNA: TGTGCCAGCAGCTTATCTGTTAGGGGGGAGCTGTTTTTT. Translating gives CASSLSVRGELFF.

The rearrangement uses TRBV11-1 and TRBJ1-2, with D possibly TRBD1 on 5 matching bases. This CDR3 has 13 amino acids. The germline V gene encodes CDR1 SGHAT and CDR2 FQDESV (reference sequence). Trimming left V 2 bases short and J 6 bases short, with 10 bases between. The DNA of the CDR3 is TGTGCCAGCAGCTTAAGGGGTTACAATGGCTACACCTTC. It is translated as CASSLRGYNGYTF.

The chain carries TRBV12-5 and TRBJ2-3, with D possibly TRBD2 on 5 matching bases. The CDR3 is 12 residues long. From germline, CDR1 is LGHNT and CDR2 FRNRAP. Trimming left V 3 bases short and J 9 bases short, with 10 bases between. The CDR3 here is CASGFVGETQYF. The CDR3 DNA follows: TGTGCTAGTGGTTTCGTCGGGGAAACGCAGTATTTT.

V gene TRBV5-1 combines with J gene TRBJ1-6, with a tentative D call TRBD1 (5 bases). This CDR3 comprises 14 residues. Germline loops: CDR1 SGHRS, CDR2 YFSETQ. The V end was cut by 0 bases, the J end by 8 bases, with 9 bases between. The CDR3 is CASSLEDTYSPLHF. CDR3 in DNA: TGCGCCAGCAGCTTGGAGGACACGTATTCACCCCTCCACTTT.

This clone was observed a handful of times. The chain combines TRBV6-1 with TRBJ1-1, with D possibly matching TRBD1 (5 bases). The CDR3 runs 12 residues. Germline CDR1 MNHNS, CDR2 SASEGT. Trimming pared 4 bases from V and 7 bases from J, leaving 10 bases between. The DNA for the CDR3 is TGTGCCAGCAGTGTCCGACAGAATGAAGCTTTCTTT. It codes for CASSVRQNEAFF.

This chain joins TRBV7-3 and TRBJ2-2; TRBD1 matches at 10 bases. J was trimmed by 5 bases and V by 3 bases; bases with no gene match: 12. This CDR3 contains 18 residues. The V gene's germline CDR1 is SGHTA and CDR2 FQGTGA. CDR3 region: CASSFIPGTGVATGELFF. CDR3 DNA sequence: TGTGCCAGCAGCTTCATCCCCGGGACAGGGGTCGCAACCGGGGAGCTGTTTTTT.

The rearrangement joins TRBV7-6 to TRBJ2-1; 10 bases agree with TRBD2. Looked up from germline, CDR1 is SGHVS and CDR2 is FNYEAQ. V lost 3 bases, J lost 3 bases, and 5 bases stayed unmatched. The CDR3 has 16 residues. CDR3 sequence reads: CASSFPSGRVYNEQFF. In DNA, the CDR3 is TGTGCCAGCAGCTTCCCTAGCGGGAGAGTCTACAATGAGCAGTTCTTC.

The chain combines TRBV9 with TRBJ2-2; D is perhaps TRBD1 or TRBD2 (5 bases each). V gave up 0 bases and J gave up 8 bases, with 8 bases separating them. CDR3 length equals 13 residues. CDR1 and CDR2 (germline): SGDLS, YYNGEE. The CDR3 region has the DNA TGTGCCAGCAGCGTAGACGGGGCTGGGGAGCTGTTTTTT. The encoded protein is CASSVDGAGELFF.

The chain combines TRBV10-3 with TRBJ1-2, with a weak D call TRBD1 (5 bases). This CDR3 region has 16 residues. Germline V lookup: CDR1 ENHRY, CDR2 SYGVKD. V was trimmed by 2 bases and J by 4 bases, leaving 17 bases between them. The CDR3 loop is CAISEGQQTGPYGYTF. The DNA for the CDR3 is TGTGCCATCAGTGAGGGACAACAAACGGGACCCTATGGCTACACCTTC.

The chain has TRBV19 and TRBJ1-3, with a tentative D call TRBD1 (5 bases). The germline gives CDR1 LNHDA, CDR2 SQIVND (reference sequence). V was trimmed by 3 bases and J by 9 bases, leaving 24 bases between them. This CDR3 has 17 amino acids. DNA of the CDR3: TGTGCCAGTAGTATGAACAGCGGGGGACTCATTCAGGCCACCATATATTTT. It codes for CASSMNSGGLIQATIYF.

This clone was observed a few times. The rearrangement joins TRBV7-6 to TRBJ2-7, with TRBD1 matching 9 bases. Germline CDR1 reads SGHVS; CDR2 reads FNYEAQ. There are 14 residues in the CDR3. Unmatched junction bases numbered 1, after V lost 1 base and J lost 3 bases. The CDR3 loop reads CASSLEDRGYEQYF. The CDR3 DNA reads as TGTGCCAGCAGCTTAGAGGACAGGGGCTACGAGCAGTACTTC.

This clone was seen more than once but under ten times. This chain connects TRBV27 to TRBJ2-3; D is possibly TRBD1 (5 bases). CDR1 and CDR2 (germline): MNHEY, SMNVEV (reference sequence). Trimming cost V 5 bases and J 4 bases, with 13 bases left between them. The CDR3 runs 14 residues. The CDR3 sequence is CASSMTEIADTQYF. Written as DNA, the CDR3 is TGTGCCAGCAGTATGACAGAAATCGCAGATACGCAGTATTTT.

Turning to this clone: With a far larger clone one base away, a read error is the likely cause. CDR3 protein: CASRGDRSSYNEQFF. In DNA, the CDR3 is TGTGCCAGCAGGGGGGACAGAAGCTCCTACAATGAGCAGTTCTTC. The chain is built from TRBV5-6 and TRBJ2-1; 7 nucleotides agree with TRBD1. The germline CDR1 and CDR2 sequences are SGHDT and YYEEEE. There are 15 residues in the CDR3. Unmatched junction bases numbered 5, after V lost 5 bases and J lost 0 bases.

The chain recombines TRBV10-3 with TRBJ2-7, with 10 bases identical to TRBD2. The CDR3 loop spans 15 amino acids. Per the germline V gene, CDR1 is ENHRY and CDR2 is SYGVKD. After removal of 0 bases from V and 6 bases from J, the junction contained 5 bases not matched to a gene. This CDR3 is CAISESPGLASEQYF. The DNA for the CDR3 is TGTGCCATCAGTGAGTCACCGGGACTAGCGTCCGAGCAGTACTTC.

J is TRBJ1-5 and V is TRBV27; 7 nucleotides line up with TRBD1. The CDR3 length is 15 residues. V lost 8 bases, J lost 3 bases, and 10 bases stayed unmatched. The germline V gene encodes CDR1 MNHEY and CDR2 SMNVEV (reference sequence). The DNA for the CDR3 is TGTGCCAGCTGTCCGTCAGGGGGGGTCAATCAGCCCCAGCATTTT. Translating it yields CASCPSGGVNQPQHF.

The chain joins TRBV4-1 to TRBJ2-7; 8 bases are shared with TRBD1. CDR1 and CDR2 from the germline V gene are MGHRA and YSYEKL. The junction had 9 bases not matched to a gene; V was cut back by 5 bases and J by 3 bases. There are 15 residues in the CDR3. The CDR3 is CASSEADRVGYEQYF. In DNA form, the CDR3 reads TGCGCCAGCAGCGAAGCGGACAGGGTGGGCTACGAGCAGTACTTC.

This clone was observed a single time. This chain joins TRBV18 and TRBJ2-1, with D tentatively TRBD2 (6 bases). Germline V CDR1 and CDR2: KGHSH, LQKENI. V was cut by 3 bases and J by 7 bases, with 19 bases left in between. CDR3 length: 16 amino acids. DNA for the CDR3: TGTGCCAGCTCACCCGCTGGGGGGTTAGGTTGGAATGAGCAGTTCTTC. Amino acids: CASSPAGGLGWNEQFF.

V is TRBV7-9 and J is TRBJ2-7; 8 positions agree with TRBD1. Trimming cost V 5 bases and J 12 bases; bases outside gene matches: 6. This CDR3 spans 11 amino acids. The germline V gene encodes CDR1 SEHNR and CDR2 FQNEAQ (reference sequence). CDR3 sequence (DNA): TGTGCCAGCAGCCTCGGACAGGGTCCGTACTTC. It is translated as CASSLGQGPYF.

The chain is built from TRBV5-1 and TRBJ1-5; D not certain. The CDR3 totals 14 residues. Germline CDR1 is SGHRS and CDR2 is YFSETQ. V gave up 0 bases and J gave up 4 bases, with 8 bases separating them. The CDR3 is CASSLETPNQPQHF. In DNA, the CDR3 is TGCGCCAGCAGCTTGGAAACACCTAATCAGCCCCAGCATTTT. Full variable domain (rest looked up from reference TRBV5-1 and TRBJ1-5): KAGVTQTPRYLIKTRGQQVTLSCSPISGHRSVSWYQQTPGQGLQFLFEYFSETQRNKGNFPGRFSGRQFSNSRSEMNVSTLELGDSALYLCASSLETPNQPQHFGDGTRLSIL.

The V and J genes are TRBV29-1 and TRBJ2-7, with D possibly matching TRBD1 (5 bases). The CDR3 totals 13 residues. Germline-derived CDR1 and CDR2 are SQVTM and ANQGSEA. V was pared by 4 bases and J by 0 bases, with 10 bases between. The CDR3 sequence is CSVVGANSYEQYF. Here the CDR3 DNA reads TGCAGCGTTGTTGGGGCGAACTCCTACGAGCAGTACTTC.

This CDR3 is CAISDPHGEGNYGYTF. The CDR3 DNA reads as TGTGCCATCAGTGACCCCCACGGGGAGGGGAACTATGGCTACACCTTC. The chain joins TRBV10-3 to TRBJ1-2; D perhaps matches TRBD1 (5 bases). The CDR3 sequence is 16 residues long. Germline loops: CDR1 ENHRY, CDR2 SYGVKD. V shed 3 bases and J shed 2 bases, with 16 bases lying between them.

The chain couples TRBV27 to TRBJ2-7, with D possibly matching TRBD2 (5 bases). CDR3 length equals 16 residues. Per germline, CDR1 MNHEY and CDR2 SMNVEV (reference sequence). Deletions cut 6 bases from V and 2 bases from J, with 20 bases between. In DNA form, the CDR3 reads TGTGCCAGCAGCCGAACCCAGACTAAAGCAGCCTACGAGCAGTACTTC. This translates into CASSRTQTKAAYEQYF.

This chain joins TRBV27 and TRBJ1-4, with TRBD1 as a possible D gene (6 bases). The V gene lost 6 bases and the J gene lost 7 bases, with 18 bases spanning the gap. Germline values: CDR1 MNHEY, CDR2 SMNVEV (reference sequence). This CDR3 is 15 amino acids long. The DNA for the CDR3 is TGTGCCAGCAGAACATATACAGGGAATCGTGAAAAACTGTTTTTT. It is translated as CASRTYTGNREKLFF.